The T cell receptor (beta chain) described here comes from a study of cytomegalovirus exposure and HLA in healthy donors (dated by TCRdb to 2016 to 2017). With regard to the full study: In an earlier analysis of 550 to 750 of the donors, less than 350 Gb of sequence data and 120 million or so unique TCR beta sequences from roughly 190 million T cells were reported. The study used immunosequencing to profile the T cell repertoires of more than 650 subjects and linked those repertoires to cytomegalovirus serostatus. The study was designed to test whether signatures of past pathogen exposure could be identified by cataloging public T cell receptors. Both class I and class II loci were covered by HLA typing, at four-digit resolution. All discovery cohort repertoires had been generated using a single sequencing platform. Along with the 666-subject first cohort, a separate validation cohort of 120 different subjects was used. Roughly 5 DR-DQ haplotypes were treated as single units for association and clustering because of strong linkage in the cohort. Rather than drawing on any new phenotypic data, the later analysis identified candidate immune exposures from TCR beta sequences and the way those sequences occurred across donors. A later analysis re-analyzed previously published TCR beta repertoires from 600 to 850 donors and added high-resolution HLA genotyping to study TCR occurrence patterns. An earlier analysis of 587 of the donors used high-throughput TCR beta sequencing to judge whether each TCR beta V gene segment behaved as functional or pseudogenic. The number of typed donors differed by locus: about 620-640 for A, B, C, DRB1 and DQB1; approximately 520 for DQA1; roughly 600 for DPA1; and 400 to 480 for DPB1. About 280 gigabases of sequencing data and 75 million to 85 million unique TCR sequences made up an early release that covered several hundred HLA-typed donors. Genome-wide SNP genotypes for about 65% of the roughly 670 donors were used in a later genetic analysis, which treated that subset as a discovery cohort. Of the 300 to 500 genotyped donors, approximately 80% were placed in the genetic ancestry cluster associated with self-reported Caucasian donors. To predict cytomegalovirus infection status, the study combined high-throughput TCR immunosequencing, statistical association of individual TCRs with disease status, and machine learning. Donor age, sex, ethnicity and CMV serostatus were compiled alongside the repertoire data. Across some 400 genotyped donors of the cohort, an average of about 240,000 unique TCR beta nucleotide sequences per donor were sequenced, and 15% to 20% of those sequences were non-productive. The investigation overall reported the following: In a later analysis, several top co-occurrence clusters were reported to appear linked to parvovirus B19, influenza, CMV and Epstein-Barr virus. The authors suggested that the approach could potentially be extended to other disease states and immunological phenotypes. Strong co-occurrence of HLA alleles, especially DR and DQ, made assigning TCR associations to individual alleles difficult. In a later genetic analysis, a missense DCLRE1C variant was associated with V-gene and J-gene trimming of TCR beta chains, and the association was replicated in an independent cohort. In a later analysis, most CMV-associated TCR beta chains were found to appear HLA-restricted, with HLA associations seemingly driven largely by CMV exposure. Because counts were too low, some 16 rarely observed V segments, including chromosome 9 orphons, were excluded from the earlier analysis of under 650 of the donors. A few of the identified cytomegalovirus-associated TCR beta chains were confirmed in vitro to be specific for cytomegalovirus antigens. Immune exposure information for the cohort was limited to CMV serostatus. Linkage disequilibrium might explain the correlated functional status among segregating V segments, but an unknown experimental factor could not be ruled out. In both the original and validation cohorts, the classifier was reported to diagnose cytomegalovirus status with high specificity and sensitivity. An earlier analysis of approximately 540 of the donors showed that most TCR beta V segments appeared in productive rearrangements either about 87% or about 30% of the time, which broadly matched IMGT annotations. Because some donors lacked HLA typing at each locus, the association tests relied only on the typed subset. In a later analysis, the rate of TCR association differed among HLA loci, with DRB1 alleles having the most associated TCRs and HLA-C alleles having the fewest. In a later genetic analysis, fewer N-insertions in productive TCRs were reported among donors in an Asian-associated ancestry cluster than the roughly 670-donor mean. The cohort was sequenced for TCR beta chains only, and without alpha or paired-chain data the features that could be detected were limited. The study gave a list of roughly 150 TCR beta chains associated with cytomegalovirus. Because the 87-base-pair reads could not distinguish some IMGT-functional V segments, including TRBV6-2 and TRBV6-3, those segments were excluded. A cluster of highly shared sequence variants was judged likely to represent a technical artifact of the sequencing pipeline. Most TCR sequences were seen in very few donors, while some public TCRs were found in many individuals. Sequencing depth was assumed to be roughly uniform across donors in the presence/absence analyses, though that assumption may not hold. A later analysis found that HLA-associated TCR beta chains were more clonally expanded and had lower generation probabilities than equally common non-associated chains. At a false discovery rate of 0.05, a later analysis linked around 15,000 TCR beta sequences to specific HLA alleles. A further reported finding was that TCR beta sequences accurately predicted the HLA-A and HLA-B alleles for most subjects in the first cohort.

The junction carries 10 bases between V and J, which are trimmed by 0 bases and 2 bases respectively. CDR1 and CDR2 are drawn from the germline V gene (reference sequence): SEHNR, FQNEAQ. The CDR3, cysteine through phenylalanine, is 15 amino acids long. Here the CDR3 DNA is all that survives: 45 bases in frame from base 1. In total, 630 or so healthy bone marrow donors made up the cohort. All cohort members were sampled while nominally healthy, although unrecorded immune exposures were likely present. The donor tested CMV seronegative, placing the donor among the approximately 360 seronegative members of the cohort. A peripheral blood sample was provided by each donor, and peripheral blood mononuclear cells were used for TCR beta sequencing. The Qiagen DNeasy Blood Extraction Kit was used to extract genomic DNA from the blood cell samples. Receptor libraries were prepared by the immunoSEQ multiplex PCR assay. For the multiplex PCR, a mixture combining 60 forward primers for TCR Vbeta segments and 13 reverse primers for TCR Jbeta segments was used. The CDR3 region of rearranged TCR beta genes was amplified from genomic DNA with a multiplex PCR assay. Amplified TCR beta libraries were sequenced as 87-base-pair reads on the Illumina HiSeq System. In the authors' own workflow: Across the 640 or so repertoires, a later analysis counted approximately 83 million unique TCR beta chains, around 11 million of which were shared by at least two donors. A nearest-neighbor algorithm error-corrected the raw reads and collapsed the reads into unique sequences, merging closely related sequences to remove PCR and sequencing errors. CDR3 sequences were aligned to IMGT reference sequences to assign V, D and J gene segments. For a sequence to be retained, a match of at least six nucleotides to both a V gene segment and a J gene segment was required. A rearrangement counted as productive if the CDR3 had no stop codons and remained in frame with V and J, and every other rearrangement counted as non-productive. Following IMGT convention, CDR3 was defined as the stretch from the second conserved V-encoded cysteine to the conserved J-encoded phenylalanine. In an earlier analysis of some 550 of the donors, sequences lacking an unambiguous match to a single V gene segment were excluded. In an earlier analysis of a few hundred of the donors, V segments were called functional above 56.7% productive rearrangements and were called segregating when the between-donor standard deviation exceeded 5%. To diagnose cytomegalovirus status from the catalog of TCR beta chain sequences, a statistical classification framework was built. In a later analysis, TCR nucleotide sequences were compared against IMGT/GENE-DB human TR gene sequences so that V and J genes could be assigned. Using the TCRdist pipeline, a later analysis assigned CDR3 sequences along with most-parsimonious VDJ recombination scenarios. A later analysis defined each TCR beta chain by its CDR3 amino acid sequence plus V-gene family, and excluded reads lacking a unique V-gene family. As a way to deal with suspected cross-contamination and a sequencing artifact, a later analysis dropped nearly 600 nucleotide sequences that were highly shared and had low generation probability. In a later analysis, a clonal expansion index was calculated for each public chain from normalized within-repertoire ranks of inferred template counts. In a later analysis, generation probabilities were computed with a VDJ recombination model fitted to out-of-frame rearrangements, and the resulting probabilities were checked against IGoR. In a later analysis, TCR-TCR, TCR-HLA and TCR-CMV co-occurrence was scored with hypergeometric tests, and a repertoire-size bias correction was applied to TCR pairs. A later analysis estimated false discovery rates by permuting HLA or CMV assignments 20 times. A later analysis grouped co-occurring TCRs with DBSCAN, adding TCRdist sequence similarity when clustering within HLA-allele-positive subsets. Repertoires with fewer than 30,000 or more than 120,000 public chains were left out of co-occurrence clustering, as were about five repertoires with anomalous nucleotide sharing. This is the immuneACCESS table as TCRdb keeps it, with only in-frame sequences that have V and J called. A part of the clones is gone; compared with another copy, unresolved V genes explain less than half, and the rest is unexplained. Clone size and V and J calls were adopted from that table, with D and trimming inferred from the DNA. This sample comprises roughly 200,000 clones, over 75% of them detected only once. About 2% of the sample is taken by the ten largest.

In regard to this clone: Its cognate antigen has yet to be identified. Per-base quality was not reported, and no clone a single base away is much larger than it.

This receptor was identified in a woman aged 45 to 65 in good health and CMV-seronegative. The sequencing input was PBMCs. The sequence joins TRBV7-9 to TRBJ1-1, and perhaps TRBD1 as D gene, on 5 matching bases. The nucleotides are TGTGCCAGCAGCTTAGCGGCCGGGGGTAACACTGAAGCTTTCTTT. Its product reads: CASSLAAGGNTEAFF. The entire variable domain, with the stretches around the CDR3 drawn from the reference TRBV7-9 and TRBJ1-1 proteins, is DTGVSQNPRHKITKRGQNVTFRCDPISEHNRLYWYRQTLGQGPEFLTYFQNEAQLEKSRLLSDRFSAERPKGSFSTLEIQRTEQGDSAMYLCASSLAAGGNTEAFFGQGTRLTVV.